A selection of T cell receptor beta chains follows, all from one sample in a study of regulatory T cells in long-lasting Graves disease. TCRdb redid the calling of the multiplex PCR reads with MiXCR, one entry per CDR3 protein. The sample includes under 250,000 distinct CDR3 sequences, over 20% of them seen just once. Sequencing was performed on peripheral blood mononuclear cells (PBMCs), taken at new diagnosis, from a patient treated with antithyroid drugs. The receptors were sampled from a female donor with Graves disease. Each CDR3 is given with its conserved first and last residue. Each record gives: J gene, D gene, V gene, clone size, CDR3 DNA, CDR3 protein. A D gene is named only where the DNA matches it firmly. Size values are once, few and many counts, or a class for expanded clones, and some rows have none.

TRBJ2-7 . TRBV3-1 many TGTGCCAGCAGCCAAGAGGGGGGATACGAGCAGTACTTC CASSQEGGYEQYF
TRBJ2-1 TRBD1 TRBV11-2 many TGTGCCAGCAGCTTAGATTTGGCAGGGGGTAGCAATGAGCAGTTCTTC CASSLDLAGGSNEQFF
TRBJ2-5 . TRBV6-5 many TGTGCCAGCAGTTACCCGGACGGGCAAGAGACCCAGTACTTC CASSYPDGQETQYF
TRBJ1-2 . TRBV28 many TGTGCCAGCACCAAAATAGGGGGGTTCAGCTATGGCTACACCTTC CASTKIGGFSYGYTF
TRBJ2-2 TRBD1 TRBV20-1 many TGCAGTGCAAGAACGGGACAGGGGAACACCGGGGAGCTGTTTTTT CSARTGQGNTGELFF
TRBJ2-7 . TRBV7-9 . TGTGCCAGCAGCCGCGGGGACCGCGAGCAGTACTTC CASSRGDREQYF
TRBJ2-7 TRBD1 TRBV12-5 many TGTGCTAGTGCCCCTGGGGGACAGATAACCGAGCAGTACTTC CASAPGGQITEQYF
TRBJ2-5 . TRBV10-3 many TGTGCCATCAGGGGGACCGGGCGAGAGACCCAGTACTTC CAIRGTGRETQYF
TRBJ2-7 TRBD2 TRBV4-1 . TGCGCCAGCAGCCAAGGACTAGCGAGGTCCTACGAGCAGTACTTC CASSQGLARSYEQYF
TRBJ2-3 . TRBV30 many TGTGCCTGGACAGGGGTCACCACAGATACGCAGTATTTT CAWTGVTTDTQYF
TRBJ1-5 . TRBV7-2 . TGTGCCAGCAGAGGGGGGGGGGCCAGGGCTCCCTCCAATCAGCCCCAGCATTTT CASRGGGARAPSNQPQHF
TRBJ2-1 . TRBV15 many TGTGCCACCAGCAGAGAGAGGGGTTCCTACAATGAGCAGTTCTTC CATSRERGSYNEQFF
TRBJ1-5 TRBD1 TRBV12-3/TRBV12-4 many TGTGCCAGCAGCCAACAGGGGAAAAGCAATCAGCCCCAGCATTTT CASSQQGKSNQPQHF
TRBJ2-5 . TRBV15 . TGTGCCACCAGCAGAGTCGGCGTTGAGACCCAGTACTTC CATSRVGVETQYF
TRBJ2-1 . TRBV9 many TGTGCCAGCAGCGTAGCAGCAGGTCGCTCCTACAATGAGCAGTTCTTC CASSVAAGRSYNEQFF
TRBJ2-2 TRBD2 TRBV12-3/TRBV12-4 once TGTGCCAGCAGTCCGTCTGCGGGGGGGGGTACCGGGGAGCTGTTTTTT CASSPSAGGGTGELFF
TRBJ1-6 . TRBV6-2/TRBV6-3 . TGTGCCAGCAGTCACTGGACACGGAATAATTCACCCCTCCACTTT CASSHWTRNNSPLHF